The next 18 T cell receptor beta chains were all read from a single sample in a study of beta chain features in type 1 diabetes. Expressed TCRB transcripts were sequenced after all isolated RNA was converted to cDNA. Libraries were prepared by immunoSEQ multiplex PCR; TCRdb keeps only in-frame clonotypes and omits some of them. The table lists 25,000 to 30,000 clones, 56% of them singletons. No antigen has been identified for these receptors. General study findings and limits: Moderate but significant shortening of TCRB CDR3s was recorded in all four CD4+ subsets from Type 1 diabetes patients.

Sequencing input: Tregs from blood. All receptors come from a woman under 30 with type 1 diabetes.

In this sample, this clone turned up a few times. This chain links TRBV11-2 with TRBJ2-5; 8 bases map to TRBD2. The V gene's germline CDR1 is SGHAT and CDR2 FQNNGV. There are 14 residues in the CDR3. The V and J ends lost 3 bases and 2 bases, in that order; junction bases with no gene match: 2. The CDR3 loop is CASSFIAGQETQYF. CDR3 sequence (DNA): TGTGCCAGCAGCTTCATAGCGGGACAAGAGACCCAGTACTTC.

This chain links TRBV5-1 with TRBJ1-4, with D perhaps matching TRBD1 (6 bases). CDR3 size: 14 residues. Trimming took off 5 bases at V and 3 bases at J, with 11 bases between the two ends. Germline-derived CDR1 and CDR2 are SGHRS and YFSETQ. The DNA for the CDR3 is TGCGCCAGCAGGCGGACAGCCTCTAATGAAAAACTGTTTTTT. Encoded protein: CASRRTASNEKLFF.

As for this clone: This sample includes further DNA sequences coding for the same CDR3. The V and J genes are TRBV10-2 and TRBJ2-5; 10 bases are a match to TRBD2. Trimming at V came to 4 bases and at J to 1 base, leaving 3 bases not matched to a gene. From germline, CDR1 is WSHSY and CDR2 SAAADI. The CDR3 contains 15 residues. CDR3 coding DNA: TGCGCCAGCAGTGGGACTAGCGGTATCCAAGAGACCCAGTACTTC. Amino acids: CASSGTSGIQETQYF.

This clone was counted only a few times. The gene calls are TRBV7-2 and TRBJ2-6, with D perhaps TRBD1 (6 bases). The length of the CDR3 is 14 residues. Per germline, CDR1 SGHTA and CDR2 FQGNSA. V shed 4 bases and J shed 4 bases, with 8 bases lying between them. The CDR3 protein is CASSSRGGANVLTF. The DNA of the CDR3 is TGTGCCAGCAGCTCCAGGGGCGGGGCCAACGTCCTGACTTTC. Drawing the rest from reference TRBV7-2 and TRBJ2-6, the complete variable domain is GAGVSQSPSNKVTEKGKDVELRCDPISGHTALYWYRQSLGQGLEFLIYFQGNSAPDKSGLPSDRFSAERTGGSVSTLTIQRTQQEDSAVYLCASSSRGGANVLTFGAGSRLTVL.

This clone was seen a few times. V is TRBV19 and J is TRBJ2-1, with a weak D call TRBD1 (6 bases). The germline gives CDR1 LNHDA, CDR2 SQIVND (reference sequence). Trimming left V 7 bases short and J 0 bases short, with 10 bases between. The CDR3 contains 14 residues. The CDR3 DNA sequence: TGTGCCAGTATGGAACAGGGCTCCTACAATGAGCAGTTCTTC. Protein: CASMEQGSYNEQFF. The whole variable domain, filled in from reference TRBV19 and TRBJ2-1, reads DGGITQSPKYLFRKEGQNVTLSCEQNLNHDAMYWYRQDPGQGLRLIYYSQIVNDFQKGDIAEGYSVSREKKESFPLTVTSAQKNPTAFYLCASMEQGSYNEQFFGPGTRLTVL.

This sequence joins TRBV30 and TRBJ2-5; D may be TRBD2 (6 bases). The germline gives CDR1 GTSNPN, CDR2 SVGIG (reference sequence). The CDR3 has 13 amino acids. Trimming removed 0 bases at V and 5 bases at J, with 10 bases between. CDR3 DNA: TGTGCCTGGAGTGTCGGGAGTGGGGAGACCCAGTACTTC. Translation: CAWSVGSGETQYF.

This clone was detected only a few times. This chain uses TRBV7-9 with TRBJ2-1; D is perhaps TRBD2 (6 bases). The CDR3 totals 15 residues. V lost 5 bases and J lost 5, with 16 bases in between. Germline loops: CDR1 SEHNR, CDR2 FQNEAQ (reference sequence). The CDR3 is CASSLLEAGNNEQFF. In DNA form, the CDR3 reads TGTGCCAGCAGCCTGCTCGAAGCGGGCAACAATGAGCAGTTCTTC.

The gene calls are TRBV4-1 and TRBJ2-3; tentatively, D is TRBD2 (7 bases). The CDR3 has 17 amino acids. Trimming pared 3 bases from V and 2 bases from J, leaving 18 bases between. Germline CDR1 reads MGHRA; CDR2 reads YSYEKL. CDR3 residues: CASSHTLGAGATDTQYF. The CDR3 nucleotides are TGCGCCAGCAGCCATACCCTAGGTGCGGGGGCCACAGATACGCAGTATTTT.

CDR3 sequence: CASSQWGGSSYNEQFF. The DNA for the CDR3 is TGTGCCAGCAGCCAATGGGGCGGGAGCTCCTACAATGAGCAGTTCTTC. The chain is built from TRBV14 and TRBJ2-1, with TRBD2 matching 7 bases. V was pared by 2 bases and J by 0 bases, with 4 bases of the junction left unmatched. The germline CDR1 and CDR2 sequences are SGHDN and FVKESK. There are 16 residues in the CDR3.

The V call is TRBV5-6, the J call TRBJ2-3, with 9 bases aligning to TRBD2. The CDR3 totals 15 residues. Germline V lookup: CDR1 SGHDT, CDR2 YYEEEE. The junction had 3 bases not matched to a gene; V was cut back by 2 bases and J by 2 bases. The CDR3 DNA sequence: TGTGCCAGCAGCTTTCGACTAGCGGTCACAGATACGCAGTATTTT. Its protein product is CASSFRLAVTDTQYF.

The chain has TRBV5-1 and TRBJ1-6, with D perhaps TRBD1 (6 bases). Germline V lookup: CDR1 SGHRS, CDR2 YFSETQ. There are 15 residues in the CDR3. The V gene lost 0 bases and the J gene lost 9 bases, with 13 bases spanning the gap. CDR3 protein: CASSLEGGLTSPLHF. The CDR3 DNA follows: TGCGCCAGCAGCTTGGAAGGGGGTTTGACTTCACCCCTCCACTTT.

This rearrangement joins TRBV7-9 to TRBJ2-7; 7 nucleotides align to TRBD1. Germline CDR1 and CDR2: SEHNR and FQNEAQ (reference sequence). The trim removed 5 bases at V and 3 bases at J, leaving 7 bases unmatched. This CDR3 has 14 residues. For the CDR3, the DNA is TGTGCCAGCAGCCCTACAGGGGTCCGCTACGAGCAGTACTTC. This codes for CASSPTGVRYEQYF.

In its sample, this clone was seen a few times. The V gene is TRBV29-1, the J gene TRBJ2-5, with TRBD1 matching 7 bases. The CDR3 contains 11 residues. CDR1 and CDR2 (germline): SQVTM, ANQGSEA. CDR3: CSAGTEETQYF. The CDR3 nucleotides read TGCAGTGCCGGGACAGAGGAGACCCAGTACTTC.

This clone was seen only a few times. The chain is built from TRBV30 and TRBJ1-5; unclear D gene. V dropped 1 base and J dropped 5 bases, with 12 bases sitting between them. CDR1 is GTSNPN and CDR2 is SVGIG in the germline V gene (reference sequence). This CDR3 contains 14 residues. In DNA form, the CDR3 reads TGTGCCTGGAGTGCCTACGACACATATCAGCCCCAGCATTTT. Its protein is CAWSAYDTYQPQHF.

The chain uses TRBV7-2 and TRBJ2-2; maybe TRBD1 (5 bases). Per the germline V gene, CDR1 is SGHTA and CDR2 is FQGNSA. The CDR3 sequence is 15 residues long. Between the trimmed V and J ends, which lost 5 bases and 4 bases, there was a span of 14 bases. The DNA of the CDR3 is TGTGCCAGCAGCCCACTGAGACAGCGCACCGGGGAGCTGTTTTTT. This codes for CASSPLRQRTGELFF.

The J gene is TRBJ1-3, the V gene TRBV2, with TRBD1 matching 9 bases. CDR1 is SNHLY, CDR2 FYNNEI, per germline. CDR3 length: 16 amino acids. Germline trimming cut 10 bases from V and 7 bases from J; bases unmatched to any gene: 17. The CDR3 bases are TGTGCCACCAAACCGGGACAGGGAATTGGTATGAACACCATATATTTT. Amino acids: CATKPGQGIGMNTIYF. Drawing the rest from reference TRBV2 and TRBJ1-3, the complete variable domain is EPEVTQTPSHQVTQMGQEVILRCVPISNHLYFYWYRQILGQKVEFLVSFYNNEISEKSEIFDDQFSVERPDGSNFTLKIRSTKLEDSAMYFCATKPGQGIGMNTIYFGEGSWLTVV.

CDR3 sequence: CASSYSRTATNEKLFF. The CDR3 DNA sequence: TGTGCCAGCAGTTACTCGAGGACAGCAACTAATGAAAAACTGTTTTTT. This sequence joins TRBV6-5 and TRBJ1-4; D is perhaps TRBD1 (6 bases). This CDR3 is 16 amino acids long. Germline V CDR1 and CDR2: MNHEY, SVGAGI. V lost 0 bases and J lost 0, with 8 bases in between.

This clone was seen a handful of times. CDR3 region: CASSPGGIGQPQHF. The CDR3 coding sequence is TGCGCCAGCAGCCCAGGGGGAATTGGTCAGCCCCAGCATTTT. V is TRBV5-1 and J is TRBJ1-5; 7 bases align to TRBD1. CDR1 SGHRS and CDR2 YFSETQ come from the germline V gene. The junction had 7 bases not matched to a gene; V was cut back by 4 bases and J by 6 bases. CDR3 size: 14 residues.